The next 20 T cell receptor beta chains were all read from a single sample in a study of cytomegalovirus exposure and HLA in healthy donors. TCRdb keeps only in-frame clones here, not all; method: immunoSEQ multiplex PCR. The sample contains 120,000 or so clones, about 83% of which appear only once. Sequencing was performed on PBMCs. These receptor sequences come from a young man in good health and CMV-seronegative.

The chain combines TRBV5-1 with TRBJ1-6; D is perhaps TRBD1 (6 bases). The germline V gene encodes CDR1 SGHRS and CDR2 YFSETQ. This CDR3 spans 14 amino acids. The V and J ends lost 4 bases and 8 bases respectively, with 13 bases between them. The CDR3 is CASSLQGLYSPLHF. As DNA, the CDR3 is TGCGCCAGCAGCCTCCAGGGGTTGTATTCACCCCTCCACTTT.

This chain connects TRBV4-1 to TRBJ2-1; D gene uncertain. Looked up from germline, CDR1 is MGHRA and CDR2 is YSYEKL. This CDR3 is built from 15 residues. V lost 0 bases, J lost 7 bases, and 13 bases lay in between. CDR3: CASSQENYWANEQFF. For the CDR3, the DNA is TGCGCCAGCAGCCAAGAGAATTATTGGGCGAATGAGCAGTTCTTC.

This chain links TRBV18 with TRBJ1-2, with 7 nucleotides matching TRBD1. V gave up 3 bases and J gave up 2 bases; unmatched junction bases: 6. The CDR3 covers 15 residues. CDR1 is KGHSH, CDR2 LQKENI, per germline. CDR3 residues: CASSPGQQGNYGYTF. Written as DNA, the CDR3 is TGTGCCAGCTCACCGGGACAACAGGGGAACTATGGCTACACCTTC.

V usage is TRBV19 and J usage is TRBJ1-5, with D perhaps TRBD1 (5 bases). The V end lost 1 base, the J end lost 7 bases, and 17 bases lay between the germline ends. CDR1 is LNHDA, CDR2 SQIVND, per germline (reference sequence). This CDR3 spans 16 amino acids. CDR3 amino acids: CASSIGGIQRTQPQHF. As DNA, the CDR3 is TGTGCCAGTAGTATAGGGGGCATCCAGAGGACCCAGCCCCAGCATTTT.

This clone was detected a few times. The chain carries TRBV6-4 and TRBJ2-3; 10 bases map to TRBD2. Looked up from germline, CDR1 is MRHNA and CDR2 is SNTAGT. The CDR3 runs to 15 residues. The junction had 3 bases not matched to a gene; V was cut back by 2 bases and J by 4 bases. The CDR3 sequence is CASSDSGGAADTQYF. The CDR3 DNA sequence: TGTGCCAGCAGTGACAGCGGGGGGGCCGCAGATACGCAGTATTTT.

The rearrangement joins TRBV19 to TRBJ2-7, with TRBD1 matching over 9 bases. The CDR3 has 13 residues. V trimming: 6 bases; J trimming: 4 bases; junction bases outside the gene matches: 4. Germline V gene sequence: CDR1 LNHDA, CDR2 SQIVND (reference sequence). The CDR3 DNA reads as TGTGCCAGTAGCCGAGGGACAGGGTACGAGCAGTACTTC. Protein: CASSRGTGYEQYF.

V usage is TRBV29-1 and J usage is TRBJ1-1; D is uncertain. This CDR3 is 11 amino acids long. V lost 7 bases and J 1 base, leaving 7 bases between the germline ends. Germline V gene data show CDR1 as SQVTM and CDR2 as ANQGSEA. DNA for the CDR3: TGCAGCGCCCCGGGGAACACTGAAGCTTTCTTT. It codes for CSAPGNTEAFF.

The chain recombines TRBV5-1 with TRBJ1-1; D is undetermined. The CDR3 sequence is 14 residues long. Germline-derived CDR1 and CDR2 are SGHRS and YFSETQ. V was shortened by 4 bases and J by 4 bases, with 14 bases between the two germline ends. CDR3 protein: CASSPRVGSTEAFF. CDR3 bases: TGCGCCAGCAGCCCTCGGGTCGGGAGCACTGAAGCTTTCTTT.

This clone was picked up a small number of times. This chain uses TRBV5-4 with TRBJ1-1, with D possibly matching TRBD1 (6 bases). Germline V gene sequence: CDR1 SGHNT, CDR2 YYREEE (reference sequence). CDR3 length: 14 amino acids. The V gene lost 6 bases and the J gene lost 2 bases, with 14 bases spanning the gap. The CDR3 DNA follows: TGTGCCAGCACCTCGACAGGATTCAACACTGAAGCTTTCTTT. This encodes CASTSTGFNTEAFF.

The chain carries TRBV30 and TRBJ2-7; tentatively, D is TRBD1 (6 bases). V was cut by 2 bases and J by 3 bases, with 14 bases left in between. CDR1 and CDR2 from the germline V gene are GTSNPN and SVGIG (reference sequence). This CDR3 has 14 amino acids. CDR3 sequence reads: CAWSLGDNHYEQYF. The CDR3 DNA reads TGTGCCTGGAGTTTAGGGGACAACCACTACGAGCAGTACTTC.

The CDR3 DNA follows: TGTGCCAGCAAGAACACCCTCTACTATGGCTACACCTTC. Translation: CASKNTLYYGYTF. The chain joins TRBV5-6 to TRBJ1-2, with D unresolved. Trimming removed 6 bases from V and 3 bases from J, with 12 bases in between. The CDR3 sequence is 13 residues long. From germline, CDR1 is SGHDT and CDR2 YYEEEE.

This sequence joins TRBV5-5 and TRBJ1-1; TRBD1 is a possible D gene (6 bases). Deletions cut 3 bases from V and 5 bases from J, with 14 bases between. CDR1 is SGHKS and CDR2 is YYEKEE in the germline V gene (reference sequence). CDR3 length: 14 residues. The CDR3 is CASSYTGIITEAFF. The DNA for the CDR3 is TGTGCCAGCAGCTACACAGGGATTATTACTGAAGCTTTCTTT. Full variable domain (remainder filled in from reference TRBV5-5 and TRBJ1-1): DAGVTQSPTHLIKTRGQQVTLRCSPISGHKSVSWYQQVLGQGPQFIFQYYEKEERGRGNFPDRFSARQFPNYSSELNVNALLLGDSALYLCASSYTGIITEAFFGQGTRLTVV.

The chain carries TRBV2 and TRBJ2-1; 10 nucleotides match TRBD2. From germline, CDR1 is SNHLY and CDR2 FYNNEI. J lost 6 bases, V lost 6 bases, and 23 bases had no gene match. The CDR3 has 20 amino acids. CDR3 amino acids: CASSYSSSPGTSVSRNEQFF. DNA of the CDR3: TGTGCCAGCAGCTACTCAAGCTCCCCGGGGACTAGCGTGTCTCGCAATGAGCAGTTCTTC.

This clone was recorded a few times. The chain joins TRBV4-1 to TRBJ2-7; the D gene is possibly TRBD1 (6 bases). This CDR3 has 16 amino acids. Germline V gene sequence: CDR1 MGHRA, CDR2 YSYEKL. Trimming removed 4 bases from V and 0 bases from J, with 16 bases in between. The CDR3 DNA reads as TGCGCCAGCAGCCCTCTTATTACAGGGAGCTCCTACGAGCAGTACTTC. It is translated as CASSPLITGSSYEQYF.

The chain uses TRBV5-1 and TRBJ1-2; D not certain. CDR3 length: 18 residues. Trimming pared 4 bases from V and 0 bases from J, leaving 22 bases between. Germline CDR1 is SGHRS and CDR2 is YFSETQ. This CDR3 is CASSPQSISQVPNYGYTF. DNA of the CDR3: TGCGCCAGCAGCCCACAATCAATAAGCCAGGTCCCTAACTATGGCTACACCTTC.

V usage is TRBV5-1 and J usage is TRBJ2-3; D perhaps matches TRBD2 (6 bases). In germline, CDR1 is SGHRS, CDR2 YFSETQ. The length of the CDR3 is 18 residues. Trimming shortened V by 2 bases and J by 3 bases, and 22 bases separated the two germline ends. The CDR3 coding sequence is TGCGCCAGCAGCTTAAGATGGCTTTCGGGGGAATCAACAGATACGCAGTATTTT. Its translation: CASSLRWLSGESTDTQYF.

J is TRBJ1-5 and V is TRBV6-9, with 8 bases fitting TRBD1. This CDR3 is 20 amino acids long. The junction had 13 bases not matched to a gene; V was cut back by 0 bases and J by 0 bases. The germline CDR1 and CDR2 sequences are MNHGY and SVAAGI. The CDR3 region has the DNA TGTGCCAGCAGTTATTCGTCTCATCTTACGACAGGGGATAGCAATCAGCCCCAGCATTTT. This codes for CASSYSSHLTTGDSNQPQHF.

The chain carries TRBV6-1 and TRBJ2-3; no definite D call. V lost 1 base and J 9 bases, leaving 11 bases between the germline ends. Germline assignment: CDR1 MNHNS and CDR2 SASEGT. CDR3 length: 13 residues. The CDR3 DNA sequence: TGTGCCAGCAGTGAAGTCGGTGGCGGCACGCAGTATTTT. Translated, it gives CASSEVGGGTQYF.

This clone was observed once. In DNA, the CDR3 is TGTGCCAGCTCACGATTAACGAGCTCCTACAATGAGCAGTTCTTC. Its translation: CASSRLTSSYNEQFF. V gene TRBV18 combines with J gene TRBJ2-1, with D uncertain. V was trimmed by 4 bases and J by 0 bases, leaving 10 bases between them. This CDR3 region has 15 residues. The germline V gene encodes CDR1 KGHSH and CDR2 LQKENI.

The V and J genes are TRBV30 and TRBJ1-3; D is ambiguous. Germline V gives CDR1 GTSNPN, CDR2 SVGIG (reference sequence). This CDR3 is 15 amino acids long. Trimming took 0 bases from V and 4 from J, leaving 13 bases between them. The CDR3, as DNA: TGTGCCTGGAGTGTACTAAGCCGGAGAGGAAACACCATATATTTT. Its protein is CAWSVLSRRGNTIYF.